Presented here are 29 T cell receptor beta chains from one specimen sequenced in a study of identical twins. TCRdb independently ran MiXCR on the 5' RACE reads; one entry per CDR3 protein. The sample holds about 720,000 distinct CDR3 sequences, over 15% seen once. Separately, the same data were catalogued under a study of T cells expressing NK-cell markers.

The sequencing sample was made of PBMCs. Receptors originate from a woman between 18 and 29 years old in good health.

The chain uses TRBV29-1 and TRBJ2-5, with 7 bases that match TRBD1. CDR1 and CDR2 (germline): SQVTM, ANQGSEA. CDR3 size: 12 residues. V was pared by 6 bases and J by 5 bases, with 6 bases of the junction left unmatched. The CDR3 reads CSVDRAQETQYF. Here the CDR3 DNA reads TGCAGCGTAGACAGGGCGCAGGAGACCCAGTACTTC.

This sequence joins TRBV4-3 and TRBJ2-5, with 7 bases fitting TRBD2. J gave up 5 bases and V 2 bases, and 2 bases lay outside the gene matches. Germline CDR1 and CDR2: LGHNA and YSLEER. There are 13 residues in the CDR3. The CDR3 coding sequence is TGCGCCAGCAGCCAAAGACTAGCCGAGACCCAGTACTTC. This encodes CASSQRLAETQYF.

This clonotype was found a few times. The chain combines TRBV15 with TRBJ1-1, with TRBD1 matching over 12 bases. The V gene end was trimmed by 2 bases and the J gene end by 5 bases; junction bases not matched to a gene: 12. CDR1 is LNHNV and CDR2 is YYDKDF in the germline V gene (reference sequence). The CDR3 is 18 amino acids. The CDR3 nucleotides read TGTGCCACCAGCAGAATGATATCGGGGACAGGGGGCTGGACTGAAGCTTTCTTT. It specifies CATSRMISGTGGWTEAFF.

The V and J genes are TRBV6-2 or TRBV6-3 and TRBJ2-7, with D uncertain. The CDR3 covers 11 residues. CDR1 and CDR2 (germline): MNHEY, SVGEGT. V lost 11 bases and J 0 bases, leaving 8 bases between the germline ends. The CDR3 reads CAGSYSYEQYF. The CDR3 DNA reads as TGTGCCGGATCCTACTCCTACGAGCAGTACTTC.

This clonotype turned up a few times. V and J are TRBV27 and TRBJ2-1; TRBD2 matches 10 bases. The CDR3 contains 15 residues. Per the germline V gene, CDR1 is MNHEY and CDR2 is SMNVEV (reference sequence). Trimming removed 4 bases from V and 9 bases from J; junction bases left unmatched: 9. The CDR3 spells CASSYPGLALTEQFF. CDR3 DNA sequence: TGTGCCAGCAGTTACCCGGGACTAGCGTTGACTGAGCAGTTCTTC.

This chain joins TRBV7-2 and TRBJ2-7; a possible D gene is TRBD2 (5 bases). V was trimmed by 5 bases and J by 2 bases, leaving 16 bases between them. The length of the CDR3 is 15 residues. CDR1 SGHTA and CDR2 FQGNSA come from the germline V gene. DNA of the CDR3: TGTGCCAGCAGCCCCGGACTGGGTAGGACCTACGAGCAGTACTTC. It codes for CASSPGLGRTYEQYF.

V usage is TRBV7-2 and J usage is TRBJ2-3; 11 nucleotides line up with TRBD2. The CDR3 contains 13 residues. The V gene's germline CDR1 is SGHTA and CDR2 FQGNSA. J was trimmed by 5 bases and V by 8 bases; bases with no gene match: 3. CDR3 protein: CASGGTSGDTQYF. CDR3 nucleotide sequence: TGTGCCAGCGGCGGGACTAGCGGAGATACGCAGTATTTT.

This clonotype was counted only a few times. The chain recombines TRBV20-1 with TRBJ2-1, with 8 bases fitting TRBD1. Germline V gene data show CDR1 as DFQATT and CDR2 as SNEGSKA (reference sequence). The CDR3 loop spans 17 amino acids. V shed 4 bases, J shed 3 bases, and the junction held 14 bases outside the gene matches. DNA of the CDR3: TGCAGTGCTACCCTCCGCCGGGGGACAGGCCACTACAATGAGCAGTTCTTC. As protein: CSATLRRGTGHYNEQFF.

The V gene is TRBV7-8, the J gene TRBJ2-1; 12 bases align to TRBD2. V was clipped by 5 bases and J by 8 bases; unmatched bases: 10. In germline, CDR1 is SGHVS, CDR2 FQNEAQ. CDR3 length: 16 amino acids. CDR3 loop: CASSIRLAGARDEQFF. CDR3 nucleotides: TGTGCCAGCAGCATACGACTAGCGGGGGCCAGGGATGAGCAGTTCTTC.

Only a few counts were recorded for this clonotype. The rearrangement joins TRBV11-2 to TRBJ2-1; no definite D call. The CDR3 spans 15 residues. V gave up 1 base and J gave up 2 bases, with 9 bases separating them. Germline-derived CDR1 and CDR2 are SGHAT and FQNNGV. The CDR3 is CASSLGSHAYNEQFF. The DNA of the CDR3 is TGTGCCAGCAGCTTAGGATCGCACGCCTACAATGAGCAGTTCTTC.

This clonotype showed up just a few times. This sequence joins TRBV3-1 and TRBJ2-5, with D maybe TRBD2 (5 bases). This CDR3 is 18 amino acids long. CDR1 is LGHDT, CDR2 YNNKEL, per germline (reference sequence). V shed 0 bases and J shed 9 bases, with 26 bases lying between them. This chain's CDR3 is CASSQDRGSDAGRRSQYF. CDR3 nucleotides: TGTGCCAGCAGCCAAGATAGAGGGAGCGACGCTGGGCGGAGGTCCCAGTACTTC.

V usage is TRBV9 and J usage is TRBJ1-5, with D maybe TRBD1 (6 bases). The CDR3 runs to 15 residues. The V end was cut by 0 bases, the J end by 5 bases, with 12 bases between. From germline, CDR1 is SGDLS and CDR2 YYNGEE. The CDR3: CASSVDPGVHQPQHF. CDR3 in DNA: TGTGCCAGCAGCGTAGACCCAGGGGTTCATCAGCCCCAGCATTTT.

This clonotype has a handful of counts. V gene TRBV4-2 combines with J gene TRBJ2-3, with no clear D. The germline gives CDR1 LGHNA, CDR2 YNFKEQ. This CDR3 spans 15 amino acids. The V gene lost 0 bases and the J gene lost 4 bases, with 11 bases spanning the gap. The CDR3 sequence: CASSQDRVRSDTQYF. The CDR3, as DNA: TGTGCCAGCAGCCAAGATCGGGTCCGTTCAGATACGCAGTATTTT.

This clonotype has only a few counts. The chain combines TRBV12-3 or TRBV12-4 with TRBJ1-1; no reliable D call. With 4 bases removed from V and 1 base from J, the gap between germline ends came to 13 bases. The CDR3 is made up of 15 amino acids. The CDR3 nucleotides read TGTGCCAGCAGTTCCCGTCTAGGAAGGAACACTGAAGCTTTCTTT. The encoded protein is CASSSRLGRNTEAFF.

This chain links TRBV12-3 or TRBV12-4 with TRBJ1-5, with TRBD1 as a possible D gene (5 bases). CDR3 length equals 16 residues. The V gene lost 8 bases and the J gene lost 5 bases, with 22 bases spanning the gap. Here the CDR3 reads CASGRRGGIPDQPQHF. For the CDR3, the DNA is TGTGCCAGCGGGCGGCGGGGGGGGATTCCCGATCAGCCCCAGCATTTT.

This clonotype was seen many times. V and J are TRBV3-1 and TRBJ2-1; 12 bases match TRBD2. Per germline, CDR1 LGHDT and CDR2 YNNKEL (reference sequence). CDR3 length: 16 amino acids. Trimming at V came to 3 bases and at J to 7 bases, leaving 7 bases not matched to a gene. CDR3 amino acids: CASSQQLAGGGNEQFF. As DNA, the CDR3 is TGTGCCAGCAGCCAGCAACTAGCGGGAGGAGGGAATGAGCAGTTCTTC.

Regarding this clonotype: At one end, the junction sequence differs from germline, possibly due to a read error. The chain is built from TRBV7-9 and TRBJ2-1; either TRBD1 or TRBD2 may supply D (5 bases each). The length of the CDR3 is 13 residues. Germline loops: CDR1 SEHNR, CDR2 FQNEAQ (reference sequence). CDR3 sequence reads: CAISPGRLSGQFF. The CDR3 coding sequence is TGTGCCATCAGCCCGGGGCGGCTCTCGGGGCAGTTCTTC. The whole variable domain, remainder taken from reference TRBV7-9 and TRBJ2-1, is DTGVSQNPRHKITKRGQNVTFRCDPISEHNRLYWYRQTLGQGPEFLTYFQNEAQLEKSRLLSDRFSAERPKGSFSTLEIQRTEQGDSAMYLCAISPGRLSGQFFGPGTRLTVL.

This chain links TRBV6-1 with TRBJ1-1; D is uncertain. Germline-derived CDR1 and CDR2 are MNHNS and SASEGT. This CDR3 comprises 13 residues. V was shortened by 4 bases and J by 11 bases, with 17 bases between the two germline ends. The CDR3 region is CASSGTADWFAFF. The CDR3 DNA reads TGTGCCAGCAGTGGAACTGCTGACTGGTTCGCTTTCTTT.

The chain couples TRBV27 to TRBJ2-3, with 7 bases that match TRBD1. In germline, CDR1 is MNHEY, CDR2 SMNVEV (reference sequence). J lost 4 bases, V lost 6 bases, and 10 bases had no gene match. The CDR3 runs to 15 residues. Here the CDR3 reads CASRGKDRVADTQYF. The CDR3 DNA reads TGTGCCAGCAGGGGGAAAGACAGGGTGGCAGATACGCAGTATTTT.

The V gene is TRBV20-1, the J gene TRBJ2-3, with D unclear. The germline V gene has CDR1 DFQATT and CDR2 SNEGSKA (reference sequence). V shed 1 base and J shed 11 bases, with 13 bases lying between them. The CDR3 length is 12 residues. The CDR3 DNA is TGCAGTGCTAGAGGTTCCGCGTGGGGGCAGTATTTT. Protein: CSARGSAWGQYF.

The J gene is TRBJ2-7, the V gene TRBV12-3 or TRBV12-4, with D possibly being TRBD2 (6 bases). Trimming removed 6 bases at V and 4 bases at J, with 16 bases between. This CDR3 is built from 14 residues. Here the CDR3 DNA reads TGTGCCAGCAGCCGGGAGCAGGGCACGTACGAGCAGTACTTC. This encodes CASSREQGTYEQYF.

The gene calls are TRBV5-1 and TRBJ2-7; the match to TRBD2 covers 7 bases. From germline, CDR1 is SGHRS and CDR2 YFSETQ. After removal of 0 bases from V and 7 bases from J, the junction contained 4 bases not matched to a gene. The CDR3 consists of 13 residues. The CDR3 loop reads CASSLVLAREQYF. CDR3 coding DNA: TGCGCCAGCAGCTTGGTACTAGCGCGGGAGCAGTACTTC. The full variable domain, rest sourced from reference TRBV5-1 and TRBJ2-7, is KAGVTQTPRYLIKTRGQQVTLSCSPISGHRSVSWYQQTPGQGLQFLFEYFSETQRNKGNFPGRFSGRQFSNSRSEMNVSTLELGDSALYLCASSLVLAREQYFGPGTRLTVT.

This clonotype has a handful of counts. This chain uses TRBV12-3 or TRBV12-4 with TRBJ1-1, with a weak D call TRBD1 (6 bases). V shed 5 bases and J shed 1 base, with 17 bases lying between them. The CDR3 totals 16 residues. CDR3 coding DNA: TGTGCCAGCAGTGCACCGGGACACCTACCGAACACTGAAGCTTTCTTT. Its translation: CASSAPGHLPNTEAFF.

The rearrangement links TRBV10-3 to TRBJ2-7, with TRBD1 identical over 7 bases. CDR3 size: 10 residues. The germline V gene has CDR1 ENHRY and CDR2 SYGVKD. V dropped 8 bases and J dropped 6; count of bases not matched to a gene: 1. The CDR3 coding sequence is TGTGCCATCGGACAGGTCGAGCAGTACTTC. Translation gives CAIGQVEQYF.

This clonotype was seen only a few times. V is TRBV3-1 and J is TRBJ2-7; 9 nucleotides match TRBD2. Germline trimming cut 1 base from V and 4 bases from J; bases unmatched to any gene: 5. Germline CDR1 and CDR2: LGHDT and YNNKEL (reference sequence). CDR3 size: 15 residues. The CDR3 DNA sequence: TGTGCCAGCAGCCAAGGCCGGACTAGCGATTACGAGCAGTACTTC. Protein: CASSQGRTSDYEQYF.

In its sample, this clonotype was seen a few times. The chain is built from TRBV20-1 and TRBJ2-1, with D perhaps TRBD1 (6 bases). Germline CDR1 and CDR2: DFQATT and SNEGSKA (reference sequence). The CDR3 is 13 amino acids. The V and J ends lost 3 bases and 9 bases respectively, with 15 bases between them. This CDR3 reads CSARIARGGEQFF. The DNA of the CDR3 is TGCAGTGCTAGGATAGCCAGGGGTGGTGAGCAGTTCTTC.

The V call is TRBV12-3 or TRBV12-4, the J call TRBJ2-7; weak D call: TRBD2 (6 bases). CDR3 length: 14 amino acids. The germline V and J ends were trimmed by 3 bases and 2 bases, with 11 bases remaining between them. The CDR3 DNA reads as TGTGCCAGCAGTTTGGGGGGAATTGCCTACGAGCAGTACTTC. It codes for CASSLGGIAYEQYF.

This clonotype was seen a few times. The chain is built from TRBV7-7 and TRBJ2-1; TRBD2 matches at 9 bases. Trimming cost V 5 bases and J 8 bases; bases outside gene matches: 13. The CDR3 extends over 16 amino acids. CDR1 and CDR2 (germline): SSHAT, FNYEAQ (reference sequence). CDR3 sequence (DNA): TGTGCCAGCAGCCCCAGGCCGGGACTAGCTGGGCATGAGCAGTTCTTC. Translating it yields CASSPRPGLAGHEQFF.

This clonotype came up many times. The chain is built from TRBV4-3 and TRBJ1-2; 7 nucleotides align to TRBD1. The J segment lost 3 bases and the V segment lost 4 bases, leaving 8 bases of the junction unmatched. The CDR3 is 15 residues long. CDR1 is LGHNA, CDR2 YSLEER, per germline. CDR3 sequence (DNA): TGCGCCAGCAGCCGCGGAACACAGGGGCACTATGGCTACACCTTC. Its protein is CASSRGTQGHYGYTF.